The clone carrying this T cell receptor (beta chain) has at least ten counts. Antigen specificity is unknown. The CDR3 has 13 amino acids. Germline V lookup: CDR1 LGHDT, CDR2 YNNKEL (reference sequence). V lost 4 bases and J 9 bases, leaving 15 bases between the germline ends. As the method for making TCR beta libraries, quantitative 5'-RACE with molecular barcodes was used. In TCRdb, the 5' RACE reads were re-called with MiXCR into one record per CDR3 protein. The repertoire holds 500,000 to 650,000 distinct CDR3 sequences, with roughly 5.2% as singletons. This specimen belongs to a study of CD8 T cells in ankylosing spondylitis. Overall study results and limits: Ankylosing spondylitis blood appeared to be characterized by a TCR beta motif of 8 or 9 highly homologous variants.

Sample: blood, either unsorted or a sorted T cell fraction (not recorded which). The TCR originated in a male donor with ankylosing spondylitis. The chain carries TRBV3-1 and TRBJ2-5; no clear D gene. For the CDR3, the DNA is TGTGCCAGCAGCCCAACGTGGCGGATGGCCCAGTACTTC. Protein: CASSPTWRMAQYF.